These 13 T cell receptor beta chains share one sample of origin, sequenced in a study of beta chain features in type 1 diabetes. cDNA synthesis used the whole RNA isolate, giving expressed TCRB sequences. This table comes from immunoSEQ multiplex PCR, and its TCRdb copy is limited to in-frame clones, with some not included. The profile covers 860,000 or so clones, with about a sixth appearing a single time and around 0.02% taken by the ten largest. Material: naive CD4+ T cells from blood. Receptors originate from a young woman in good health.

This clone was recorded once. The gene calls are TRBV4-1 and TRBJ1-2; tentative D call: TRBD1 (5 bases). Trimming took 3 bases from V and 4 from J, leaving 18 bases between them. The CDR3 consists of 16 residues. Germline CDR1 is MGHRA and CDR2 is YSYEKL. Here the CDR3 reads CASSHTGDIQLYGYTF. The CDR3 DNA is TGCGCCAGCAGCCACACAGGAGACATCCAGCTCTATGGCTACACCTTC.

There are a few counts of this clone. V gene TRBV4-2 combines with J gene TRBJ1-2; D perhaps matches TRBD1 (5 bases). The CDR3 extends over 17 amino acids. CDR1 is LGHNA, CDR2 YNFKEQ, per germline. V lost 1 base to trimming and J lost 3 bases, with 18 bases between them. CDR3 amino acids: CASSQGAVWGADYGYTF. CDR3 sequence (DNA): TGTGCCAGCAGCCAAGGGGCGGTATGGGGCGCGGACTATGGCTACACCTTC.

On this clone: Additional DNA sequences in this sample encode the identical CDR3. The chain employs TRBV11-3 and TRBJ2-1, with D unresolved. Per germline, CDR1 SGHNT and CDR2 YENEEA. The V and J ends lost 3 bases and 0 bases respectively, with 9 bases between them. The CDR3 sequence is 15 residues long. The CDR3 spells CASSLGQSSYNEQFF. The CDR3 DNA reads TGTGCCAGCAGCTTGGGTCAGAGCTCCTACAATGAGCAGTTCTTC. Complete variable domain (other parts from reference TRBV11-3 and TRBJ2-1): EAGVVQSPRYKIIEKKQPVAFWCNPISGHNTLYWYLQNLGQGPELLIRYENEEAVDDSQLPKDRFSAERLKGVDSTLKIQPAELGDSAVYLCASSLGQSSYNEQFFGPGTRLTVL.

The chain uses TRBV6-5 and TRBJ2-5, with 13 bases matching TRBD2. The DNA end is more similar to TRBJ2-7, so the J call may be wrong. CDR1 is MNHEY and CDR2 is SVGAGI in the germline V gene. This CDR3 region has 15 residues. The DNA of the CDR3 is TGTGCCAGTTCCAAGCGGACTAGCGGGAGCTACGAGCAGTACTTC. It is translated as CASSKRTSGSYEQYF.

This clone was detected a few times. The rearrangement links TRBV28 to TRBJ1-2, with 8 bases matching TRBD1. The trim removed 4 bases at V and 1 base at J, leaving 2 bases unmatched. The CDR3 loop spans 14 amino acids. CDR1 is MDHEN, CDR2 SYDVKM, per germline. CDR3 loop: CASSSTGVNYGYTF. DNA of the CDR3: TGTGCCAGCAGTTCGACAGGGGTTAACTATGGCTACACCTTC.

This clone appeared a few times. The V and J genes are TRBV21-1 and TRBJ1-1. TRBV21-1 is recorded as a pseudogene. The CDR3 has 15 amino acids. CDR3 nucleotides: TGTGCCAGCAGCAAAACCGGGATAAGGTCCACTGAAGCTTTCTTT. This encodes CASSKTGIRSTEAFF.

This clone has just a few counts. The genes are TRBV4-1 and TRBJ2-5, with 7 nucleotides matching TRBD1. The V segment lost 3 bases and the J segment 6 bases; nucleotides outside the gene matches: 7. Germline V gives CDR1 MGHRA, CDR2 YSYEKL. CDR3 length equals 14 residues. Here the CDR3 reads CASSQPRQGKTQYF. The CDR3, as DNA: TGCGCCAGCAGCCAGCCTAGACAGGGAAAGACCCAGTACTTC.

This clone has more than one count but fewer than ten. J is TRBJ1-4 and V is TRBV7-8; D remains ambiguous. Germline V gene lookup returns CDR1 SGHVS and CDR2 FQNEAQ. This CDR3 comprises 15 residues. Trimming shortened V by 1 base and J by 5 bases, and 11 bases separated the two germline ends. The CDR3 sequence is CASSLVGGSNEKLFF. The CDR3 DNA sequence: TGTGCCAGCAGCTTAGTGGGAGGCTCAAATGAAAAACTGTTTTTT.

A word on this clone: Its ends do not fully match the called genes, so a read error is possible. The chain joins TRBV2 to TRBJ1-2; D perhaps matches TRBD1 (6 bases). This CDR3 comprises 11 residues. CDR1 is SNHLY and CDR2 is FYNNEI in the germline V gene. Here the CDR3 DNA reads TGTGCCAGCTCTTCCGGGACAAGCTGCTCCTTC. As protein: CASSSGTSCSF.

This clone has a handful of counts. The rearrangement uses TRBV4-3 and TRBJ1-2; D is unclear. The CDR3 consists of 15 residues. V was trimmed by 3 bases and J by 2 bases, leaving 13 bases between them. Looked up from germline, CDR1 is LGHNA and CDR2 is YSLEER. This CDR3 reads CASSQLLQGNYGYTF. CDR3 bases: TGCGCCAGCAGCCAGCTCCTACAAGGGAACTATGGCTACACCTTC.

The V and J genes are TRBV7-3 and TRBJ2-7; D ambiguous. The germline CDR1 and CDR2 sequences are SGHTA and FQGTGA. The CDR3 is 15 residues long. The V and J ends lost 5 bases and 3 bases respectively, with 17 bases between them. The CDR3 DNA follows: TGTGCCAGCAGCCCCGCTCCGGGTCCCCTCTACGAGCAGTACTTC. Encoded protein: CASSPAPGPLYEQYF.

This clone was recorded a few times. The genes are TRBV13 and TRBJ2-5; 8 nucleotides match TRBD2. This CDR3 has 17 amino acids. Unmatched junction bases numbered 16, after V lost 5 bases and J lost 5 bases. Germline loops: CDR1 PRHDT, CDR2 FYEKMQ (reference sequence). The CDR3 is CASSPRVAGHYRETQYF. The DNA for the CDR3 is TGTGCCAGCAGCCCGCGGGTAGCGGGACATTATCGGGAGACCCAGTACTTC.

This clone was counted only a few times. V usage is TRBV21-1 and J usage is TRBJ1-1; TRBD1 reflects the table's D call only, with no check against the DNA. TRBV21-1 represents a pseudogene. This CDR3 has 16 residues. The CDR3 DNA reads as TGTGCCAGCCTAGAGGGGGCGGGACGACTTTCCACTGAAGCTTTCTTT. It specifies CASLEGAGRLSTEAFF.